This entry is about one T cell receptor (beta chain). What it recognizes is unknown. Germline V gene data show CDR1 as SGHTA and CDR2 as FQGNSA. This CDR3 has 15 residues. The V gene lost 1 base and the J gene lost 3 bases, with 12 bases spanning the gap. The data stem from a study of T cell responses to AZD1222 COVID-19 vaccine. The study, taken as a whole, reports: Mostly white British, mostly female donors; authors suggested clonal diversity may be underestimated. Vaccine-associated CD4 TCRs spanned spike, dominant at 160-218 and 743-854. Seropositive at baseline were only a handful of AZD1222 recipients. Samples come after the peak T cell response, not at day 14.

Profiling relied on immunoSEQ multiplex PCR, and the TCRdb table lists in-frame clones only, not all of them. Seen here are roughly 180,000 clones, 85% to 90% observed once, and the top ten hold 2.7%. This chain uses TRBV7-2 with TRBJ1-1; TRBD1 is a possible D gene (6 bases). The clonotype was recovered from an adult in good health. The starting material was peripheral blood, obtained on day 0 of MenACWY control vaccination. The CDR3 DNA is TGTGCCAGCAGCTTAGAGGGGGGTCGGGACACTGAAGCTTTCTTT. Encoded protein: CASSLEGGRDTEAFF.